Presented here are 9 T cell receptor beta chains from one specimen sequenced in a study of CD8 T cells in ankylosing spondylitis. TCRdb recomputed calls from the 5' RACE reads with MiXCR, one row per CDR3 protein. The sample contains 330,000 or so distinct CDR3 sequences, under 8.5% of which appear only once. The antigens these receptors bind are not known. General study points: Seemingly distinctive of ankylosing spondylitis blood was a TCR beta motif formed by eight highly homologous variants.

Sequencing was performed on blood, either unsorted or a sorted T cell fraction (not recorded which). The receptor source for this set is a male donor with ankylosing spondylitis.

This clonotype occurred a few times. The chain combines TRBV30 with TRBJ2-5, with TRBD2 matching over 7 bases. Losses at the gene ends were 8 bases for V and 5 bases for J; bases not matched to a gene: 14. The CDR3 consists of 14 residues. The germline CDR1 and CDR2 sequences are GTSNPN and SVGIG (reference sequence). CDR3 sequence reads: CATSLAGVGETQYF. The CDR3, as DNA: TGTGCCACCTCCCTTGCGGGAGTAGGGGAGACCCAGTACTTC.

This chain connects TRBV4-1 to TRBJ2-1, with D hard to call. V lost 0 bases, J lost 5 bases, and 11 bases lay in between. The CDR3 extends over 15 amino acids. Germline-derived CDR1 and CDR2 are MGHRA and YSYEKL. CDR3 amino acids: CASSQELRVNNEQFF. The CDR3 DNA reads as TGCGCCAGCAGCCAAGAACTAAGAGTAAACAATGAGCAGTTCTTC.

At least ten counts were recorded for this clonotype. The V and J genes are TRBV29-1 and TRBJ2-1; D remains ambiguous. Germline values: CDR1 SQVTM, CDR2 ANQGSEA. Between the trimmed V and J ends, which lost 3 bases and 9 bases, there was a span of 6 bases. The CDR3 sequence is 10 residues long. For the CDR3, the DNA is TGCAGCGTTGAGCGCCGTGAGCAGTTCTTC. Residues: CSVERREQFF.

J is TRBJ2-5 and V is TRBV10-3; 10 nucleotides agree with TRBD1. Per the germline V gene, CDR1 is ENHRY and CDR2 is SYGVKD. With 6 bases clipped from V and 3 bases from J, the junction kept 4 bases outside the gene matches. The CDR3 has 14 amino acids. The CDR3 DNA reads TGTGCCATCAGACCCGGGACAGGGGAAGAGACCCAGTACTTC. Translation gives CAIRPGTGEETQYF.

This chain links TRBV6-5 with TRBJ2-1, with D unresolved. V was shortened by 6 bases and J by 12 bases, with 15 bases between the two germline ends. This CDR3 has 12 residues. Germline CDR1 reads MNHEY; CDR2 reads SVGAGI. CDR3 DNA sequence: TGTGCCAGCAGCAGGACCAGGATGGTGCAGTTCTTC. This translates into CASSRTRMVQFF.

This clonotype showed up many times. The chain has TRBV5-1 and TRBJ2-2; TRBD2 is a possible D gene (5 bases). The CDR3 is made up of 16 amino acids. Germline CDR1 SGHRS, CDR2 YFSETQ. V was trimmed by 1 base and J by 4 bases, leaving 14 bases between them. Here the CDR3 reads CASSLSGRSGTGELFF. The CDR3 region has the DNA TGCGCCAGCAGCTTGTCGGGGAGATCGGGCACCGGGGAGCTGTTTTTT.

This clonotype showed up just a few times. The rearrangement links TRBV6-5 to TRBJ2-5; D gene uncertain. Germline V CDR1 and CDR2: MNHEY, SVGAGI. V was pared by 2 bases and J by 2 bases, with 15 bases between. The CDR3 contains 16 residues. CDR3 region: CASSYQPASLQETQYF. DNA of the CDR3: TGTGCCAGCAGTTACCAACCCGCTTCATTACAAGAGACCCAGTACTTC.

This clonotype has at least ten counts. The rearrangement uses TRBV7-3 and TRBJ2-5; perhaps TRBD1 as D (6 bases). Germline V gene data show CDR1 as SGHTA and CDR2 as FQGTGA. Trimming removed 5 bases at V and 4 bases at J, with 11 bases between. The CDR3 contains 13 residues. DNA for the CDR3: TGTGCCAGCAGCCTAAGAGGGGGAGAGACCCAGTACTTC. Amino acids: CASSLRGGETQYF.

The chain couples TRBV20-1 to TRBJ2-5; possible D gene TRBD2, 5 bases. Germline CDR1 and CDR2: DFQATT and SNEGSKA (reference sequence). V was clipped by 1 base and J by 5 bases, with 17 bases between them. The CDR3 consists of 15 residues. For the CDR3, the DNA is TGCAGTGCTAGAGCATCGACTTCTACTAGGGAGACCCAGTACTTC. It specifies CSARASTSTRETQYF.